These 32 T cell receptor beta chains share one sample of origin, sequenced in a study of T cell repertoires in cytomegalovirus infection. No antigen has been identified for these receptors. MiXCR, run by TCRdb on the reads, gives a single entry per CDR3 protein. The repertoire holds approximately 1,000,000 distinct CDR3 sequences, with about a third as singletons. The starting material was cultured CD8+ T cells from PBMCs, obtained from culture after CMV antigen stimulation. These receptors originate from a human donor in good health (CMV status not recorded). Some clones in this sample may be carry-over from other donors' samples.

This clonotype was counted many times. The gene calls are TRBV7-9 and TRBJ2-1; D ambiguous. The CDR3 is made up of 10 amino acids. The V gene lost 0 bases and the J gene lost 11 bases, with 2 bases spanning the gap. Germline V gene sequence: CDR1 SEHNR, CDR2 FQNEAQ (reference sequence). CDR3 protein: CASSLAQQFF. The CDR3 region has the DNA TGTGCCAGCAGCTTAGCCCAGCAGTTCTTC. Supplemented by reference TRBV7-9 and TRBJ2-1, the full variable domain reads DTGVSQNPRHKITKRGQNVTFRCDPISEHNRLYWYRQTLGQGPEFLTYFQNEAQLEKSRLLSDRFSAERPKGSFSTLEIQRTEQGDSAMYLCASSLAQQFFGPGTRLTVL.

This clonotype showed up many times. The chain has TRBV7-2 and TRBJ2-7; no reliable D call. CDR3 length: 8 amino acids. Per germline, CDR1 SGHTA and CDR2 FQGNSA. The V and J ends lost 9 bases and 8 bases respectively, with 5 bases between them. The CDR3 coding sequence is TGTGCCAGGGGCCAGCAGTACGTC. This sequence encodes CARGQQYV.

This clonotype was observed a few times. The genes are TRBV20-1 and TRBJ2-3; D gene ambiguous. There are 13 residues in the CDR3. Germline CDR1 and CDR2: DFQATT and SNEGSKA (reference sequence). V was pared by 7 bases and J by 6 bases, with 17 bases between. The DNA of the CDR3 is TGCAGTGGATCCCCGTTCCCAGAGGATACGCAGTATTTT. Amino acid sequence: CSGSPFPEDTQYF.

Only a few counts were recorded for this clonotype. The V call is TRBV7-9, the J call TRBJ1-2; D gene unclear. Germline CDR1 reads SEHNR; CDR2 reads FQNEAQ (reference sequence). Trimming took off 1 base at V and 10 bases at J, with 7 bases between the two ends. The CDR3 spans 11 residues. This CDR3 is CASSLVGHYTF. The CDR3 nucleotides read TGTGCCAGCAGCTTAGTAGGCCACTACACCTTC.

This clonotype was detected a few times. The rearrangement joins TRBV19 to TRBJ1-1; D is possibly TRBD1 (6 bases). The CDR3 has 14 residues. The V and J ends lost 6 bases and 4 bases respectively, with 15 bases between them. Germline V lookup: CDR1 LNHDA, CDR2 SQIVND (reference sequence). CDR3 sequence: CASSRRGLGTEAFF. The CDR3 DNA reads TGTGCCAGTAGCCGCAGGGGCCTCGGCACTGAAGCTTTCTTT.

This clonotype was counted at least ten times. The gene calls are TRBV7-6 and TRBJ2-5; D assignment may be TRBD1 or TRBD2 (5 bases each). CDR3 length: 16 residues. Between the trimmed V and J ends, which lost 1 base and 5 bases, there was a span of 17 bases. From germline, CDR1 is SGHVS and CDR2 FNYEAQ. CDR3 protein: CASSLGGWMERETQYF. The CDR3 DNA follows: TGTGCCAGCAGCTTAGGGGGGTGGATGGAACGGGAGACCCAGTACTTC.

The CDR3 protein is CASRERAQANQPQHF. The CDR3 coding sequence is TGTGCCAGCAGGGAAAGGGCCCAAGCTAATCAGCCCCAGCATTTT. The chain couples TRBV6-6 to TRBJ1-5, with D unclear. The CDR3 is 15 amino acids. V dropped 6 bases and J dropped 4 bases, with 16 bases sitting between them. Germline values: CDR1 MNHNY, CDR2 SVGAGI (reference sequence).

With regard to this clonotype: It may be a read error: a sequence one base away is much more abundant. The rearrangement uses TRBV11-2 and TRBJ2-4; 9 nucleotides match TRBD2. The CDR3 totals 20 residues. V dropped 5 bases and J dropped 0; count of bases not matched to a gene: 17. Per the germline V gene, CDR1 is SGHAT and CDR2 is FQNNGV. The CDR3 region has the DNA TGTGCCAGCAGCAGTAGCGGGAGAGTACCGGAGTTTCTAGCCAAAAACATTCAGTACTTC. Translated: CASSSSGRVPEFLAKNIQYF.

The CDR3 coding sequence is TGTGCCAGCAGTTGGGCAGGGGGGGAGTTAGCTTTCTTT. Encoded protein: CASSWAGGELAFF. The chain recombines TRBV12-3 or TRBV12-4 with TRBJ1-1, with 7 bases fitting TRBD1. V gave up 4 bases and J gave up 10 bases; unmatched junction bases: 9. There are 13 residues in the CDR3.

The chain links TRBV2 to TRBJ1-2, with D perhaps TRBD1 (5 bases). Germline CDR1 reads SNHLY; CDR2 reads FYNNEI. The ends were cut back, 10 bases at V and 8 bases at J, with 17 bases in the middle. CDR3 length: 12 residues. CDR3 in amino acids: CATDRGFGGYTF. The CDR3 nucleotides read TGTGCCACCGACCGGGGGTTCGGGGGCTACACCTTC.

The V call is TRBV7-3, the J call TRBJ2-2, with no clear D. Germline V gives CDR1 SGHTA, CDR2 FQGTGA. V was clipped by 1 base and J by 0 bases, with 12 bases between them. The CDR3 consists of 17 residues. The CDR3 loop reads CASSLISTAANTGELFF. The CDR3 nucleotides are TGTGCCAGCAGCTTAATTTCAACAGCTGCGAACACCGGGGAGCTGTTTTTT. The variable domain in full, completed from reference TRBV7-3 and TRBJ2-2, reads GAGVSQTPSNKVTEKGKYVELRCDPISGHTALYWYRQSLGQGPEFLIYFQGTGAADDSGLPNDRFFAVRPEGSVSTLKIQRTERGDSAVYLCASSLISTAANTGELFFGEGSRLTVL.

The V gene is TRBV11-2, the J gene TRBJ2-7; 13 positions match TRBD2. V shed 0 bases and J 6 bases; nucleotides not matched to a gene: 5. The germline V gene has CDR1 SGHAT and CDR2 FQNNGV. This CDR3 is built from 16 residues. CDR3: CASSLELAGGSSEQYV. The CDR3 DNA is TGTGCCAGCAGCTTAGAACTAGCGGGGGGGTCGTCCGAGCAGTACGTC.

CDR3 sequence reads: CASSHPASGEETQYF. CDR3 in DNA: TGTGCCAGCAGCCACCCCGCTAGCGGGGAAGAGACCCAGTACTTC. The genes are TRBV4-2 and TRBJ2-5; 9 bases line up with TRBD2. Trimming took 3 bases from V and 3 from J; bases not matched to a gene: 5. In germline, CDR1 is LGHNA, CDR2 YNFKEQ. This CDR3 comprises 15 residues.

This clonotype has just a few counts. The chain couples TRBV7-9 to TRBJ2-3, with 8 nucleotides matching TRBD1. From germline, CDR1 is SEHNR and CDR2 FQNEAQ (reference sequence). Germline trimming cut 5 bases from V and 2 bases from J; bases unmatched to any gene: 6. This CDR3 is 15 amino acids long. This chain's CDR3 is CASSRGQGNTDTQYF. The DNA of the CDR3 is TGTGCCAGCAGCCGAGGACAGGGAAACACAGATACGCAGTATTTT.

This clonotype came up a few times. The chain uses TRBV5-1 and TRBJ2-3; TRBD1 might be the D (5 bases). V was trimmed by 2 bases and J by 5 bases, leaving 12 bases between them. The CDR3 consists of 14 residues. Looked up from germline, CDR1 is SGHRS and CDR2 is YFSETQ. The CDR3 region has the DNA TGCGCCAGCAGCTTCGAAGGGGCCGGAGATACGCAGTATTTT. Translation gives CASSFEGAGDTQYF.

The table lists this clonotype with a few counts. The J gene is TRBJ1-1, the V gene TRBV7-9; D is unclear. The CDR3 runs 18 residues. Trimming left V 1 base short and J 1 base short, with 19 bases between. Germline-derived CDR1 and CDR2 are SEHNR and FQNEAQ (reference sequence). CDR3 in amino acids: CASSLGPLSLPENTEAFF. The CDR3 DNA reads as TGTGCCAGCAGCTTAGGACCCCTTTCTTTACCCGAGAACACTGAAGCTTTCTTT.

This clonotype was found a few times. The chain uses TRBV5-6 and TRBJ2-5; D may be TRBD1 or TRBD2 (5 bases each). V was clipped by 2 bases and J by 4 bases, with 12 bases between them. This CDR3 region has 14 residues. Germline V gene data show CDR1 as SGHDT and CDR2 as YYEEEE. CDR3 residues: CASSFGAVGETQYF. In DNA form, the CDR3 reads TGTGCCAGCAGCTTCGGGGCGGTGGGAGAGACCCAGTACTTC.

V and J are TRBV27 and TRBJ1-6, with D perhaps matching TRBD1 (5 bases). The CDR3 is made up of 15 amino acids. Looked up from germline, CDR1 is MNHEY and CDR2 is SMNVEV (reference sequence). Trimming shortened V by 2 bases and J by 8 bases, and 13 bases separated the two germline ends. DNA for the CDR3: TGTGCCAGCAGTTTAGGGGCCCGAGGGGATTCACCCCTCCACTTT. Amino acid sequence: CASSLGARGDSPLHF.

This clonotype occurred many times. This rearrangement joins TRBV7-2 to TRBJ2-5, with TRBD2 as a possible D gene (5 bases). The CDR3 loop spans 14 amino acids. The V gene's germline CDR1 is SGHTA and CDR2 FQGNSA. The V gene lost 5 bases and the J gene lost 4 bases, with 14 bases spanning the gap. CDR3 residues: CASSRPGLSETQYF. CDR3 bases: TGTGCCAGCAGCCGCCCTGGACTTTCAGAGACCCAGTACTTC.

This clonotype was detected many times. The rearrangement joins TRBV7-2 to TRBJ1-3; possibly TRBD1 for D (5 bases). Trimming removed 6 bases at V and 1 base at J, with 13 bases between. The CDR3 sequence is 15 residues long. Germline V lookup: CDR1 SGHTA, CDR2 FQGNSA. CDR3 DNA sequence: TGTGCCAGCAGACGGGCAGACAGATCTGGAAACACCATATATTTT. It translates to CASRRADRSGNTIYF.

The chain is built from TRBV6-5 and TRBJ2-2; 9 bases match TRBD2. This CDR3 contains 16 residues. CDR1 is MNHEY, CDR2 SVGAGI, per germline. The V segment lost 4 bases and the J segment 8 bases; nucleotides outside the gene matches: 11. The DNA of the CDR3 is TGTGCCAGCAGTTCCGCCCTAGCGGGGCGGGTGGGGGAGCTGTTTTTT. This sequence encodes CASSSALAGRVGELFF.

The chain recombines TRBV5-4 with TRBJ2-1; TRBD1 agrees at 11 bases. The CDR3 consists of 17 residues. The V gene end was trimmed by 1 base and the J gene end by 2 bases; junction bases not matched to a gene: 5. Germline V gene lookup returns CDR1 SGHNT and CDR2 YYREEE (reference sequence). The CDR3 nucleotides read TGTGCCAGCAGCTTGCAGGACAGGGGGCGAACCTACAATGAGCAGTTCTTC. The encoded protein is CASSLQDRGRTYNEQFF.

The gene calls are TRBV7-2 and TRBJ1-5; TRBD1 is a possible D gene (6 bases). The CDR3 sequence is 13 residues long. Trimming removed 5 bases from V and 6 bases from J, with 11 bases in between. CDR1 is SGHTA and CDR2 is FQGNSA in the germline V gene. The CDR3 reads CASSHGQLQPQHF. CDR3 sequence (DNA): TGTGCCAGCAGCCACGGACAGCTTCAGCCCCAGCATTTT.

V usage is TRBV6-6 and J usage is TRBJ1-4; D gene unclear. The CDR3 totals 16 residues. Trimming shortened V by 5 bases and J by 5 bases, and 18 bases separated the two germline ends. Germline V lookup: CDR1 MNHNY, CDR2 SVGAGI (reference sequence). The CDR3, as DNA: TGTGCCAGCAGTGCTAGACTTGGACGGGTAAATGAAAAACTGTTTTTT. As protein: CASSARLGRVNEKLFF.

The chain recombines TRBV27 with TRBJ1-2; 11 bases align to TRBD1. In germline, CDR1 is MNHEY, CDR2 SMNVEV (reference sequence). There are 17 residues in the CDR3. Trimming at V came to 4 bases and at J to 3 bases, leaving 10 bases not matched to a gene. The CDR3 loop is CASSSIRTGGLDYGYTF. Here the CDR3 DNA reads TGTGCCAGCAGTTCCATCAGGACAGGGGGCTTGGACTATGGCTACACCTTC.

The sample holds many counts of this clonotype. This chain joins TRBV7-2 and TRBJ1-1; TRBD1 aligns across 7 bases. In germline, CDR1 is SGHTA, CDR2 FQGNSA. The CDR3 extends over 15 amino acids. Losses at the gene ends were 4 bases for V and 3 bases for J; bases not matched to a gene: 8. The CDR3 sequence is CASSSPNRGDTEAFF. The CDR3 DNA reads as TGTGCCAGCAGCTCGCCTAACAGGGGAGACACTGAAGCTTTCTTT.

This clonotype has just a few counts. V and J are TRBV12-3 or TRBV12-4 and TRBJ1-5; D ambiguous. The ends were cut back, 7 bases at V and 0 bases at J, with 13 bases in the middle. CDR3 size: 15 residues. The CDR3, as DNA: TGTGCCAGCACTTTGTCCCTGGCTAGCAATCAGCCCCAGCATTTT. This sequence encodes CASTLSLASNQPQHF.

This chain connects TRBV7-2 to TRBJ1-5; no clear D gene. The germline V gene has CDR1 SGHTA and CDR2 FQGNSA. This CDR3 contains 16 residues. With 1 base removed from V and 0 bases from J, the gap between germline ends came to 10 bases. CDR3 protein: CASSLEGRRSNQPQHF. CDR3 nucleotide sequence: TGTGCCAGCAGCTTAGAGGGCCGCCGTAGCAATCAGCCCCAGCATTTT.

V usage is TRBV19 and J usage is TRBJ1-5; 7 nucleotides align to TRBD1. Germline CDR1 reads LNHDA; CDR2 reads SQIVND (reference sequence). CDR3 length: 15 residues. With V trimmed by 7 bases and J by 7 bases, 13 bases remained unmatched. For the CDR3, the DNA is TGTGCCAGTACTTTCCTGGGAGGGGGCGGACAGCCCCAGCATTTT. The encoded protein is CASTFLGGGGQPQHF.

The chain couples TRBV5-4 to TRBJ2-7; D possibly corresponds to TRBD2 (5 bases). CDR1 and CDR2 (germline): SGHNT, YYREEE (reference sequence). Trimming removed 2 bases from V and 2 bases from J, with 11 bases in between. There are 14 residues in the CDR3. As DNA, the CDR3 is TGTGCCAGCAGCTTTTCCGGGGAAACCTACGAGCAGTACTTC. Translating gives CASSFSGETYEQYF.

The chain has TRBV4-3 and TRBJ1-2; D is undetermined. CDR3 length: 13 amino acids. CDR1 and CDR2 from the germline V gene are LGHNA and YSLEER. V dropped 0 bases and J dropped 3 bases, with 5 bases sitting between them. CDR3 sequence: CASSQESDYGYTF. In nucleotides, the CDR3 is TGCGCCAGCAGCCAAGAGTCCGACTATGGCTACACCTTC.

This clonotype was counted once. CDR3 nucleotides: TGCGCCAGCAGCAATCCTTTAAGCGGGGGCCAAGGCATCGAGACCCAGTACTTC. Amino acids: CASSNPLSGGQGIETQYF. The rearrangement uses TRBV4-1 and TRBJ2-5; 8 bases are a match to TRBD2. Germline assignment: CDR1 MGHRA and CDR2 YSYEKL. V was pared by 5 bases and J by 5 bases, with 19 bases of the junction left unmatched. This CDR3 is 18 amino acids long.